This passage covers 16 T cell receptor beta chains from one sample sequenced in a study of CD8 T cells in Susac syndrome. After extraction with the RNeasy kit, about 0.45 to 1 ug of the RNA was reverse transcribed using random hexamers. TCRdb itself ran the immunoSEQ multiplex PCR reads through MiXCR, one entry per CDR3 protein. The sample records roughly 120,000 distinct CDR3 sequences, approximately 93% being singletons. The sample was CD8+ T cells from PBMCs. The receptors originated from a human donor with multiple sclerosis.

This chain connects TRBV27 to TRBJ2-5; no clear D. This CDR3 spans 12 amino acids. CDR1 and CDR2 from the germline V gene are MNHEY and SMNVEV (reference sequence). Deletions cut 8 bases from V and 1 base from J, with 8 bases between. CDR3 nucleotide sequence: TGTGCCAGCCGAAGTACCCAAGAGACCCAGTACTTC. Protein product: CASRSTQETQYF.

The chain links TRBV10-2 to TRBJ2-2, with 8 bases that match TRBD2. Germline values: CDR1 WSHSY, CDR2 SAAADI. Trimming cost V 5 bases and J 7 bases; bases outside gene matches: 9. The CDR3 runs 15 residues. The CDR3 spells CASSNAIAGGGELFF. The CDR3 DNA follows: TGCGCCAGCAGTAATGCCATCGCGGGAGGCGGGGAGCTGTTTTTT.

J is TRBJ2-5 and V is TRBV27, with D possibly matching TRBD1 (5 bases). V was shortened by 8 bases and J by 5 bases, with 15 bases between the two germline ends. CDR1 and CDR2 (germline): MNHEY, SMNVEV (reference sequence). This CDR3 contains 13 residues. For the CDR3, the DNA is TGTGCCAGCTCCCCCGGCAGGGCGGAGACCCAGTACTTC. This encodes CASSPGRAETQYF.

V usage is TRBV6-5 and J usage is TRBJ1-5; 7 bases are a match to TRBD1. This CDR3 comprises 15 residues. J was trimmed by 5 bases and V by 0 bases; bases with no gene match: 4. Germline CDR1 MNHEY, CDR2 SVGAGI. This CDR3 reads CASSYSTGLDQPQHF. The CDR3 bases are TGTGCCAGCAGTTACTCGACAGGGTTGGATCAGCCCCAGCATTTT.

This chain joins TRBV9 and TRBJ2-1, with TRBD1 matching 7 bases. V was pared by 0 bases and J by 9 bases, with 3 bases of the junction left unmatched. CDR1 and CDR2 from the germline V gene are SGDLS and YYNGEE. This CDR3 comprises 13 residues. CDR3 residues: CASSVATGAEQFF. CDR3 DNA: TGTGCCAGCAGCGTAGCTACAGGGGCTGAGCAGTTCTTC.

This CDR3 is CASSSVGTSLLDTQYF. As DNA, the CDR3 is TGTGCCAGCAGCTCGGTGGGGACTAGTTTACTGGATACGCAGTATTTT. The chain recombines TRBV7-2 with TRBJ2-3, with 8 bases lining up with TRBD2. V lost 4 bases and J lost 6; bases outside the gene matches: 12. Germline V gene sequence: CDR1 SGHTA, CDR2 FQGNSA. This CDR3 is built from 16 residues.

The V gene is TRBV6-1, the J gene TRBJ2-7, with D unclear. Germline lookup yields CDR1 MNHNS and CDR2 SASEGT. CDR3 length equals 12 residues. V was clipped by 3 bases and J by 2 bases, with 5 bases between them. The CDR3, as DNA: TGTGCCAGCAGTGACAGCGCCTACGAGCAGTACGTC. Translation: CASSDSAYEQYV.

V is TRBV28 and J is TRBJ1-1; TRBD1 is a possible D gene (5 bases). Trimming pared 6 bases from V and 2 bases from J, leaving 16 bases between. Germline CDR1 MDHEN, CDR2 SYDVKM. The CDR3 consists of 15 residues. DNA for the CDR3: TGTGCCAGCAGGGACCGGGACGGGGGAAACACTGAAGCTTTCTTT. This translates into CASRDRDGGNTEAFF.

V gene TRBV5-6 combines with J gene TRBJ2-3, with 7 bases aligning to TRBD2. The CDR3 is 15 residues long. Germline-derived CDR1 and CDR2 are SGHDT and YYEEEE. Trimming cost V 4 bases and J 2 bases; bases outside gene matches: 7. CDR3 in amino acids: CASSGGAGATDTQYF. Written as DNA, the CDR3 is TGTGCCAGCAGCGGAGGGGCGGGAGCCACAGATACGCAGTATTTT.

This clonotype occurred a few times. The CDR3 loop reads CASSYGLRYEQYF. CDR3 DNA: TGTGCCAGCAGTTACGGGCTCCGTTACGAGCAGTACTTC. The rearrangement uses TRBV6-2 or TRBV6-3 and TRBJ2-7; D is unresolved. The CDR3 is 13 amino acids. Trimming took 2 bases from V and 4 from J, leaving 9 bases between them. The V gene's germline CDR1 is MNHEY and CDR2 SVGEGT.

The V gene is TRBV24-1, the J gene TRBJ2-7, with 10 positions matching TRBD1. The CDR3 is made up of 16 amino acids. Germline CDR1 and CDR2: KGHDR and SFDVKD. Germline trimming cut 0 bases from V and 5 bases from J; bases unmatched to any gene: 6. CDR3 protein: CATSDLDRGRVDEQYV. The DNA of the CDR3 is TGTGCCACCAGTGATTTGGACAGGGGGCGAGTTGACGAGCAGTACGTC.

V is TRBV29-1 and J is TRBJ2-7; D might be TRBD2 (5 bases). The V gene's germline CDR1 is SQVTM and CDR2 ANQGSEA. The CDR3 is 14 residues long. V was clipped by 1 base and J by 5 bases, with 15 bases between them. CDR3 in DNA: TGCAGCGTTGAAGGAGGGCTATACAAGGACGAGCAGTACTTC. It codes for CSVEGGLYKDEQYF.

This clonotype showed up just a few times. The chain is built from TRBV11-1 and TRBJ2-7, with D possibly TRBD1 on 6 matching bases. This CDR3 comprises 13 residues. The germline V gene has CDR1 SGHAT and CDR2 FQDESV (reference sequence). V lost 1 base to trimming and J lost 3 bases, with 7 bases between them. This CDR3 is CASSLEQGYEQYV. CDR3 nucleotides: TGTGCCAGCAGCTTAGAACAGGGCTACGAGCAGTACGTC.

V usage is TRBV6-1 and J usage is TRBJ2-3, with 9 bases lining up with TRBD1. This CDR3 spans 15 amino acids. Trimming at V came to 4 bases and at J to 1 base, leaving 3 bases not matched to a gene. Per germline, CDR1 MNHNS and CDR2 SASEGT. CDR3 amino acids: CASSARDRGTDTQYF. CDR3 DNA: TGTGCCAGCAGTGCCCGGGACAGGGGCACAGATACGCAGTATTTT.

The CDR3 sequence is CASGVGQHEAFF. DNA of the CDR3: TGTGCTAGTGGGGTGGGACAGCACGAAGCTTTCTTT. V and J are TRBV12-5 and TRBJ1-1; 7 bases align to TRBD1. The CDR3 loop spans 12 amino acids. With 6 bases clipped from V and 8 bases from J, the junction kept 6 bases outside the gene matches. The germline CDR1 and CDR2 sequences are LGHNT and FRNRAP.

The chain uses TRBV14 and TRBJ2-3; D is uncertain. V gave up 4 bases and J gave up 5 bases, with 10 bases separating them. Germline CDR1 reads SGHDN; CDR2 reads FVKESK. The CDR3 is made up of 13 amino acids. Here the CDR3 reads CASSRWYGDTQYF. CDR3 nucleotides: TGTGCCAGCAGCCGATGGTATGGAGATACGCAGTATTTT.